Sequencing of this TCR beta chain was carried out in a study of blood T cells in healthy people across ages (dated by TCRdb to between 2014 and 2016). Study-wide context: In model experiments, template switching captured about one uniquely barcoded TCR beta cDNA molecule for every two T cells. To track age-related changes in TCR beta repertoire diversity, the study relied on deep sequencing normalized with unique cDNA molecular identifiers. The donors were split into four age groups: young (average around 15 years), middle-aged (39), aged (over 55) and long-lived (over 80). Donors of different ages were randomly distributed across sequencing lanes to avoid experimental bias. The study analyzed two additional independent replicas of 1 million unique cDNA reads from the same blood draw for two donors, one aged 18 to 30 and one aged 80 or older.

Library generation was performed with 5' RACE. TCRdb shows the sequencer as Illumina HiSeq 2500. A second PCR of about 7 to 12 cycles was run with a J-beta primer mix and a sample-barcoded 5' primer. Each TCR beta cDNA molecule received a unique molecular identifier from a template-switch 5' adaptor carrying 12 random nucleotides. At least 2.5 million CDR3-containing paired-end reads were obtained from each sample. All of the RNA was converted into first-strand cDNA using the Mint cDNA synthesis kit, with a TRBC-specific oligonucleotide serving as the primer. Following uracil-DNA glycosylase treatment, a first 18-cycle PCR with universal primers M1SS and BC2_uni_R was performed on all cDNA. The paper's data handling went like this. For normalization, 1 million high-quality reads were randomly selected from each sample, with every read carrying a distinct molecular identifier. Reads sharing molecular identifiers were discarded rather than binned into consensus sequences. MiTCR, run with a Q25 quality threshold and the strictest error-elimination algorithm, handled CDR3 identification, clonotype clustering and error correction. A nonparametric unseen species model using Euler transformation provided a lower-bound estimate of total TCR beta diversity. TCRdb itself trimmed the public reads at Q25 with fastp, ran MiXCR and retained productive beta chains. Identical CDR3 proteins give one entry, which carries the most common genes and DNA. These V and J calls are TCRdb output, not the study's own analysis. Here the sample has 1.2 million to 1.5 million distinct CDR3 sequences; approximately 60% occur a single time. Over 6.5% of the sample is held by the ten biggest clonotypes.

Donors were 39 systemically healthy Caucasian individuals from Russia aged roughly 6 to 95 years. Each donor gave about 9.7 milliliters of peripheral blood, drawn into EDTA-treated Vacutainer tubes. PBMCs were isolated by Ficoll-Paque density-gradient centrifugation, with at least 6 million obtained per sample. Trizol reagent was used to extract total RNA from the PBMCs, yielding at least 6 micrograms per sample. Naive CD45RAhigh/CD27high T cell percentages were measured by flow cytometry on a PBMC aliquot from every donor. From a lookup of the germline V gene (reference sequence), CDR1 and CDR2 are LGHDT and YNNKEL. V is pared back by 0 bases and J by 4 bases, with 10 bases lying between the germline termini. Measured from the cysteine to the phenylalanine, the CDR3 is 14 residues long. Left in the record is the CDR3 DNA by itself, 42 bases read in frame from the first base. For this clonotype: Its antigen is not yet known. Per-base qualities were not stored, and no clone one base away is much larger.

The investigation overall reported the following: Compared with the aged group, more naive CD4+ T cells, fewer expanded clones and increased TCR diversity were shown by the long-lived group, suggesting age selection. As age increased, observed TCR beta diversity per million T cells dropped in a roughly linear way, and a significant reduction was already evident by age 40. A strong correlation was found between observed TCR beta diversity and the percentage of naive T cells measured by flow cytometry. The CMV infection status of donors was not known, potentially confounding age-related changes in expanded clonotypes. Total diversity estimates from one million sequenced T cells were considered lower bounds and underestimates. Conclusive comparison of naive and antigen-experienced compartments was prevented by the profiling of bulk unsorted PBMCs.

Sequencing used blood. The sequence was collected from a man aged 18 to 35 in good health. Rearrangement joined TRBV3-1 to TRBJ2-7, with the D gene too uncertain to name. The CDR3 corresponds to CASSQDVSRYEQYF. The sequence in DNA is TGTGCCAGCAGCCAAGACGTATCTCGATACGAGCAGTACTTC.